This T cell receptor beta chain was identified in a study of metastatic and nonmetastatic thyroid tumors. Study details: Patients with malignant and benign thyroid disease provided blood and tumor or nodule tissue, whose repertoires were compared. Study outcomes and limitations: Compared with benign nodules, malignant thyroid tumors were reported to have significantly higher TCR beta diversity in both blood and tumor.

TCRdb re-called clones from the PCR reads using MiXCR. The top ten hold 6.5% to 9.5% of the sample, which has about 24,000 clones, roughly 23% seen once. None of the patients had undergone any treatment ahead of thyroid surgery. The CDR3 sequence is 16 residues long. V was clipped by 4 bases and J by 0 bases, with 12 bases between them. Germline values: CDR1 SGHVS, CDR2 FQNEAQ. To note about this clone: Antigen unknown.

The chain couples TRBV7-8 to TRBJ2-2; D gene ambiguous. The clonotype comes from a female donor with papillary thyroid cancer or a benign thyroid nodule (not recorded which). Some clones in this sample may be carry-over from other donors' samples. Sequencing was performed on blood. CDR3 bases: TGTGCCAGCAGCTGGATAGTATCCCCGAACACCGGGGAGCTGTTTTTT. It translates to CASSWIVSPNTGELFF. Full variable domain (remainder filled in from reference TRBV7-8 and TRBJ2-2): GAGVSQSPRYKVAKRGQDVALRCDPISGHVSLFWYQQALGQGPEFLTYFQNEAQLDKSGLPSDRFFAERPEGSVSTLKIQRTQQEDSAVYLCASSWIVSPNTGELFFGEGSRLTVL.